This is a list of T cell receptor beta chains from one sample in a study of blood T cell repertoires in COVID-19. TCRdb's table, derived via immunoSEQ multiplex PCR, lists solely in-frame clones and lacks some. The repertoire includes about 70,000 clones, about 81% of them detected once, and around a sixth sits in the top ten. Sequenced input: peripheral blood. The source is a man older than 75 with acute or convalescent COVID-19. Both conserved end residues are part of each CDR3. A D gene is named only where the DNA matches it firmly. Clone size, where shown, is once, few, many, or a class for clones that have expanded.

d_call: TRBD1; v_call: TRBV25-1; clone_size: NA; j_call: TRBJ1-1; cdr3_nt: TGTGCCAGCAGTGAACCGGGACAGGGAAGGGGCACTGAAGCTTTCTTT; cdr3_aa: CASSEPGQGRGTEAFF
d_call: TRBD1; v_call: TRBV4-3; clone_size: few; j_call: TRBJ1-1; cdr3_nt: TGCGCCAGCAGCCAAGGCCCCGGGACAGGGGACACTGAAGCTTTCTTT; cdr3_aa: CASSQGPGTGDTEAFF
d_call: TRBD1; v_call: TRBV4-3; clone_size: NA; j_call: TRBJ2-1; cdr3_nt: TGCGCCAGCAGCCAAAGACAGGGGGCCTCCAATGAGCAGTTCTTC; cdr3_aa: CASSQRQGASNEQFF
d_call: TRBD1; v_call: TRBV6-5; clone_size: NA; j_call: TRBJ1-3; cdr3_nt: TGTGCCAGCAGAACAGGGGGGAGAGGAAACACCATATATTTT; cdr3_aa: CASRTGGRGNTIYF
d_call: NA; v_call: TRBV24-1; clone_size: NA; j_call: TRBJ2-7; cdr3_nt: TGTGCCACCAGTGATCCACACTCCTACGAGCAGTACTTC; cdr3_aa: CATSDPHSYEQYF
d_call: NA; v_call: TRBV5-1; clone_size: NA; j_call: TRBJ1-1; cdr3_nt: TGCGCCAGCAGCTTGGGTCAGGGAAATTTAAACACTGAAGCTTTCTTT; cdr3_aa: CASSLGQGNLNTEAFF
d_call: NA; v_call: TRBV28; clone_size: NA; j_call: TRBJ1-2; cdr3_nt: TGTGCCAGCACCTTCAGGACAGTGACGATTGGCTACACCTTC; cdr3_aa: CASTFRTVTIGYTF
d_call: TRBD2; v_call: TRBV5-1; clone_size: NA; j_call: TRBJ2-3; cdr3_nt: TGCGCCAGCAGCTTGGGCGGGAGTAGCACAGATACGCAGTATTTT; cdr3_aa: CASSLGGSSTDTQYF
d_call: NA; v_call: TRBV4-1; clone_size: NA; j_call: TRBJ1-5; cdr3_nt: TGCGCCAGCAGCCAAGACGTATGGAGTAGGGGTAGTTGGAGCAATCAGCCCCAGCATTTT; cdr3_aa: CASSQDVWSRGSWSNQPQHF
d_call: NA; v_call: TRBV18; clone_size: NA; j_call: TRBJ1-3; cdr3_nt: TGTGCCAGCTCACTCCCCCAGGGGAGCTCTGGAAACACCATATATTTT; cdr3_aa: CASSLPQGSSGNTIYF
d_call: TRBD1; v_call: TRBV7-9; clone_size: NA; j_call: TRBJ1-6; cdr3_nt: TGTGCCAGCCAGACAGGGGGTTCACCCCTCCACTTT; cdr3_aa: CASQTGGSPLHF
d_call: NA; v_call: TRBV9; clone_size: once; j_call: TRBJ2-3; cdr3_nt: TGTGCCAGCAGCGTAGGTGCAGGGTCTAGGGATACGCAGTATTTT; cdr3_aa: CASSVGAGSRDTQYF
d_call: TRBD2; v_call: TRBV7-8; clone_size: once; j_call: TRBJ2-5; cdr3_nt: TGTGCCAGCAGCTTAGAAGCGGGAGGTCTCGGAGATGAAGAGACCCAGTACTTC; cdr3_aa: CASSLEAGGLGDEETQYF
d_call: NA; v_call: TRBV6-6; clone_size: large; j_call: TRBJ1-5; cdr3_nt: TGTGCCAGCAGCGCAGGGGCCGGGCAGCCCCAGCATTTT; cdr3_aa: CASSAGAGQPQHF
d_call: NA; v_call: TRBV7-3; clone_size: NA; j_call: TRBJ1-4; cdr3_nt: TGTGCCAGCAGGACAGCCGGTAATGAAGGACTGTTTTTT; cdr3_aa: CASRTAGNEGLFF
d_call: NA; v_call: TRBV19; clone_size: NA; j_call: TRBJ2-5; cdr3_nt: TGTGCCAGTAGTCCAGGGGTGTTAGAGACCCAGTACTTC; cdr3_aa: CASSPGVLETQYF
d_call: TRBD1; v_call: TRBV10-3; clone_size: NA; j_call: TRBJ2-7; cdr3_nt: TGTGCCATCAGCTTAGGCGGGACAGGTAACCCCTACGAGCAGTACTTC; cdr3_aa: CAISLGGTGNPYEQYF
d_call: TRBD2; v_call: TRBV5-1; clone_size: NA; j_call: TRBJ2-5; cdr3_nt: TGCGCCAGCAGCTTGGCACATCTAGCGGGGGGCCGGGAGACCCAGTACTTC; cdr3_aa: CASSLAHLAGGRETQYF
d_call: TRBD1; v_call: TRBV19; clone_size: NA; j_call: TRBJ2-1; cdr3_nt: TGTGCCAGTAGTTCCGGGACAGGGGGTAGAAATGAGCAGTTCTTC; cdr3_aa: CASSSGTGGRNEQFF
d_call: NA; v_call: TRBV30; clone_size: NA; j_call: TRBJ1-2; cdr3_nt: TGTGCCTGGAGTGTATACAGGGCAGCTAACTATGGCTACACCTTC; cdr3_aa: CAWSVYRAANYGYTF
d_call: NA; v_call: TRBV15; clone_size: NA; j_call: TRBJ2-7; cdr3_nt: TGTGCCACCAGCAGAGGGGGACATGGCTACGAGCAGTACTTC; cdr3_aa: CATSRGGHGYEQYF
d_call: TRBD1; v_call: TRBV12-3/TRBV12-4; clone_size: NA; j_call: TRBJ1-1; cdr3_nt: TGTGCCAGCAGTTGGGGACAGTCGGGTTCAGCTTTCTTT; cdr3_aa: CASSWGQSGSAFF
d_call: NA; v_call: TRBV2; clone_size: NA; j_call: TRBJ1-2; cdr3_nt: TGTGCCAGCAGTGAGACCCGGGGTCGGGACTATGGCTACACCTTC; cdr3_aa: CASSETRGRDYGYTF
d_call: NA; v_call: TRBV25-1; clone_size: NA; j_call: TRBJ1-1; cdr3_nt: TGTGCCAGCAGGGGCAACATTGGGAACACTGAAGCTTTCTTT; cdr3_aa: CASRGNIGNTEAFF
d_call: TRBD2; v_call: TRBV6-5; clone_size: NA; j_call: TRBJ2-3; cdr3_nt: TGTGCCAGCAGTCGACCCGGGACTAGCGGGGGTGCGCAGTATTTT; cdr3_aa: CASSRPGTSGGAQYF
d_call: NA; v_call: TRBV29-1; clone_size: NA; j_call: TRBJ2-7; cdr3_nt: TGCAGCGTTGATGAAGGTGGAAGCGGGCAGTACTTC; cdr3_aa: CSVDEGGSGQYF
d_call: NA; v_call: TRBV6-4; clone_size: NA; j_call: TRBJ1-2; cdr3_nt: TGTGCCAGCAGTGACTCGATGGGGGCACCATATGGCTACACCTTC; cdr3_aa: CASSDSMGAPYGYTF
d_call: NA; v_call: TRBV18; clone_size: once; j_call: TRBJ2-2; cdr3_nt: TGTGCCAGCTCACTGACAGGGAACACCGGGGAGCTGTTTTTT; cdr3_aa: CASSLTGNTGELFF
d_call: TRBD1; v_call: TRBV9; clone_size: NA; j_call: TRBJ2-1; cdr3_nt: TGTGCCAGCAGCGTAGCTATAGGACAGGGATACAATGAGCAGTTCTTC; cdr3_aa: CASSVAIGQGYNEQFF
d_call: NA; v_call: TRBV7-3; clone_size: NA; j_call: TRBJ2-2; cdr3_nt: TGTGCCAGCAGCTTTTCGGCGAACACCGGGGAGCTGTTTTTT; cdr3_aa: CASSFSANTGELFF
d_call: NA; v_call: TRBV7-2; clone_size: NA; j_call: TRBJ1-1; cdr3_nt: TGTGCCAGCAGCTTAGCGGGGGGTAGCACTGAAGCTTTCTTT; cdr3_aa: CASSLAGGSTEAFF
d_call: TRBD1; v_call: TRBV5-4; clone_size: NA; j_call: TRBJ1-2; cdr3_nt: TGTGCCAGCAGCCCGGGACAGGGACACTATGGCTACACCTTC; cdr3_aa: CASSPGQGHYGYTF
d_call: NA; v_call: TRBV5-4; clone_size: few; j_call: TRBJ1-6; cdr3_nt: TGTGCCAGCAGCTTCGACAGTCCTTCACCCCTCCACTTT; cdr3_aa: CASSFDSPSPLHF
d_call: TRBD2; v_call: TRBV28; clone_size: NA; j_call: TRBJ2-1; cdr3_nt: TGTGCCAGCATAGAAGCGGGAGTAGATAGGAAGCAGTTCTTC; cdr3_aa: CASIEAGVDRKQFF
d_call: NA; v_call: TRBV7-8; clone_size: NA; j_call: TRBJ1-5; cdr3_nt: TGTGCCAGCAGCTCAGATAGCAATCAGCCCCAGCATTTT; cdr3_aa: CASSSDSNQPQHF
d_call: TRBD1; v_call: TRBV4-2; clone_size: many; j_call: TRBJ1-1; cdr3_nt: TGTGCCAGCAGCCACGGGCCCGGACAGGGGCTCGCTGAAGCTTTCTTT; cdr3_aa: CASSHGPGQGLAEAFF
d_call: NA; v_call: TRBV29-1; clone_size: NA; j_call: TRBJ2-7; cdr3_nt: TGCAGCGGCGGAGGGTGGACGGCTAGAGAGCAGTACTTC; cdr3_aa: CSGGGWTAREQYF
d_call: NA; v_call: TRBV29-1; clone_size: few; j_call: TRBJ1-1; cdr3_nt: TGCAGCCCGGTCGCATGGGGGGGCACTGAAGCTTTCTTT; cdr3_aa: CSPVAWGGTEAFF
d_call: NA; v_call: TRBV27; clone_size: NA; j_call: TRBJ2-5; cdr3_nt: TGTGCCAGCACTCATACGGGGGTCCAAGAGACCCAGTACTTC; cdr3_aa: CASTHTGVQETQYF
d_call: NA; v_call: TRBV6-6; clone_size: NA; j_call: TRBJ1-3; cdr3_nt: TGTGCCAGCAGACCAGGATCTGGAAACACCATATATTTT; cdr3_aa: CASRPGSGNTIYF